The entry that follows covers one TCR beta chain sequence. Antigen: not known. V lost 3 bases, J lost 11 bases, and 8 bases stayed unmatched. This CDR3 region has 13 residues. The data belong to a study of liver allograft versus peripheral blood T cells. About the study: Transplanted livers held T cell receptor repertoires, and these were compared with repertoires in recipients' peripheral blood. Study-level results: Intragraft T cell receptor repertoires of liver allografts were reportedly distinct from those in peripheral blood.

TCRdb re-called the reads with MiXCR, one entry per CDR3 protein. The sample includes around 6,300 distinct CDR3 sequences, 15% to 20% seen only once; the top ten take 3%. J is TRBJ2-7 and V is TRBV12-3 or TRBV12-4; 9 bases align to TRBD2. This clonotype was obtained from a human patient who had a liver transplant. The T cells may come from the graft donor. In DNA form, the CDR3 reads TGTGCCAGCAGTTTTTTGGCTAGCGGGACGGAGTACTTC. As protein: CASSFLASGTEYF.